This T cell receptor (beta chain) was sequenced during a study of CD8 T cells in Susac syndrome. Random hexamers primed reverse transcription of about 0.45 to 1 ug RNA. Via MiXCR, TCRdb re-called the immunoSEQ multiplex PCR reads, giving one row per CDR3 protein. The table has about 84,000 distinct CDR3 sequences, approximately 92% seen once. There are 14 residues in the CDR3. Per the germline V gene, CDR1 is MNHEY and CDR2 is SMNVEV (reference sequence). V was trimmed by 7 bases and J by 0 bases, leaving 13 bases between them. Sample: CD8+ T cells from PBMCs. This TCR came from a human donor in good health. The chain recombines TRBV27 with TRBJ2-7, with a possible D match to TRBD2 (6 bases). The CDR3 region has the DNA TGTGCCAGCAAATTCGGGGGAATCTCCTACGAGCAGTACTTC. This translates into CASKFGGISYEQYF.